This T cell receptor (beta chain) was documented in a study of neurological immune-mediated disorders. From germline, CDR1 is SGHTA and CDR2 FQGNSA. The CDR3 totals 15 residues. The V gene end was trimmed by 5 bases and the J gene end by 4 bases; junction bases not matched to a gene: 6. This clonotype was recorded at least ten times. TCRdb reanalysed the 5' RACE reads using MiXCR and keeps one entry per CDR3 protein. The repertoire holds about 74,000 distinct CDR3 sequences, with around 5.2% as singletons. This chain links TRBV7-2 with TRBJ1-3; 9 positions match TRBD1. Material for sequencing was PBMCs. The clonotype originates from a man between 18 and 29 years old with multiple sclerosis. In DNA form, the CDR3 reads TGTGCCAGCAGCCGCCAAGGACAGGGGGGAAACACCATATATTTT. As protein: CASSRQGQGGNTIYF. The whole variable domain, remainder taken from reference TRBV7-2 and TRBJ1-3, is GAGVSQSPSNKVTEKGKDVELRCDPISGHTALYWYRQSLGQGLEFLIYFQGNSAPDKSGLPSDRFSAERTGGSVSTLTIQRTQQEDSAVYLCASSRQGQGGNTIYFGEGSWLTVV.